This T cell receptor beta chain appears in the sequencing data of a study of OX40 agonist ivuxolimab in advanced cancers. Overall study context: Across the patients, intravenous ivuxolimab was delivered every 2 weeks at 0.01 to 10 mg/kg. The mean age was around 56 years, ranging from about 20 to 90, with 65% to 85% of participants male.

The CDR3 consists of 19 residues. Trimming took off 0 bases at V and 2 bases at J, with 22 bases between the two ends. Germline assignment: CDR1 SEHNR and CDR2 FQNEAQ (reference sequence). Method: immunoSEQ multiplex PCR; TCRdb's copy keeps in-frame clones and lacks some. The sample records roughly 44,000 clones, around nine tenths being singletons. The origin of this receptor is an adult with an advanced solid tumor such as melanoma, head and neck, liver or kidney cancer. The V call is TRBV7-9, the J call TRBJ1-1; D is perhaps TRBD1 (6 bases). This sample comprised CD4+ or CD8+ T cells sorted from blood, obtained in a trial of the OX40 agonist ivuxolimab. DNA for the CDR3: TGTGCCAGCAGCTTAGCCAATTACAGGGCTAAGTTCGGTAACACTGAAGCTTTCTTT. It codes for CASSLANYRAKFGNTEAFF.